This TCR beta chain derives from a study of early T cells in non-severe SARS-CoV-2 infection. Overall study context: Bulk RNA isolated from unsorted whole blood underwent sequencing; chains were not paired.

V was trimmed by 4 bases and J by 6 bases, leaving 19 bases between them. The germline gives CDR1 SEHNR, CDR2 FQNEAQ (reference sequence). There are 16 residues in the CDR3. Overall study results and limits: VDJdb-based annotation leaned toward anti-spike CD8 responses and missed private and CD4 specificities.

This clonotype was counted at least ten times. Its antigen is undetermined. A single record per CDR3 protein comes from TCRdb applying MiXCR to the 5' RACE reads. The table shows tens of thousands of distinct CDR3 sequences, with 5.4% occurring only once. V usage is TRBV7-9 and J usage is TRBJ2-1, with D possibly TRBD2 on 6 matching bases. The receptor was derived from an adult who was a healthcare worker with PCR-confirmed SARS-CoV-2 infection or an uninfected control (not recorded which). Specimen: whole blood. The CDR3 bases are TGTGCCAGCAGCTCCCTTGGAGGAGGGGATTTCAATGAGCAGTTCTTC. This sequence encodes CASSSLGGGDFNEQFF.